This TCR beta chain was obtained from a study of radiotherapy plus CTLA-4 blockade in lung cancer listed by TCRdb under 2018. At the level of the whole study: Among the enrolled patients, approximately 18% had an objective response, and less than 40% reached disease control. Overall results and qualifications from the work: After treatment with radiotherapy and ipilimumab, TCR clones that came from tumors expanded in the peripheral blood. The strongest predictors of response, as reported, were early dynamic changes in blood T cell clones along with a rise in serum interferon-beta after radiation.

Cut back by 2 bases and 4 bases, the V and J ends lie 17 bases apart. Via the germline V gene, CDR1 is LGHNT and CDR2 FRNRAP. There are 17 amino acids in the CDR3, from cysteine to phenylalanine inclusive. Only the CDR3 DNA is retained, 51 bases long and in frame from the first base. Details on this clone: Its antigen specificity is not known. Within one base of it there is no much larger clone, and no base qualities were kept.

Receptor amplification or capture employed the immunoSEQ multiplex PCR assay. TCRdb holds this immuneACCESS table with in-frame rearrangements only. Some clones are missing; in checked studies, unresolved V genes explain under half, and the rest has no known cause. In all, the sample holds about 1,500 clones, and 70% to 90% of those were seen once. The ten largest clones take up roughly 9.1% of the sample. Focal radiation therapy combined with CTLA-4 blockade (ipilimumab) was tested in patients with chemo-refractory metastatic non-small-cell lung cancer. The TCR was taken from a human donor with non-small cell lung cancer who had a complete response to radiotherapy plus ipilimumab. Sequenced here: tumor tissue, sampled from a patient treated with radiotherapy plus ipilimumab. The rearrangement joined TRBV12-5 to TRBJ2-2; a weak D assignment points to TRBD2 (6 bases agree). The bases read TGTGCTAGTGGTTTGCCTACCATAGCGGAACGCACCGGGGAGCTGTTTTTT. Its amino acids are CASGLPTIAERTGELFF.